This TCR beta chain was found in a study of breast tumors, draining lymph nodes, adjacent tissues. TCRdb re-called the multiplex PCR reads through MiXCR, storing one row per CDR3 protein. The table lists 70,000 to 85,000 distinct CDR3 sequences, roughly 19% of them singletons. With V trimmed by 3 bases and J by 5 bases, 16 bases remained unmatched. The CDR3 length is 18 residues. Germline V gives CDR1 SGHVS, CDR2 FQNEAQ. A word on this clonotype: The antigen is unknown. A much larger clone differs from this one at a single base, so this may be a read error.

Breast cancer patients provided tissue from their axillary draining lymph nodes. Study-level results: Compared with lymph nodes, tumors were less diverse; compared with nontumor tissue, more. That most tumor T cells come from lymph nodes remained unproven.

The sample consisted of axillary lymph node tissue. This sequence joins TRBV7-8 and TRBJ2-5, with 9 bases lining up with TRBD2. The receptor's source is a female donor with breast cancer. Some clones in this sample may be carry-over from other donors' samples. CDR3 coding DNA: TGTGCCAGCAGCTTCTCCGGGGCTAGCGGGAAATACAGGGAGACCCAGTACTTC. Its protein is CASSFSGASGKYRETQYF. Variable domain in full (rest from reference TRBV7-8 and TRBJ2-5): GAGVSQSPRYKVAKRGQDVALRCDPISGHVSLFWYQQALGQGPEFLTYFQNEAQLDKSGLPSDRFFAERPEGSVSTLKIQRTQQEDSAVYLCASSFSGASGKYRETQYFGPGTRLLVL.